The rows below give T cell receptor beta chains drawn from one sample of a study of cytomegalovirus exposure and HLA in healthy donors. Sequencing was performed with immunoSEQ multiplex PCR; in TCRdb, only in-frame clones are kept and a portion is missing. In total, the table holds 45,000 to 55,000 clones. Sequenced: PBMCs. These receptors all stem from a woman aged 50 to 60 in good health and CMV-seropositive. CDR3s include the opening cysteine and the closing phenylalanine or tryptophan. A D gene is named only where the DNA matches it firmly.

TRBV7-8	TRBJ2-7	TRBD1	CASSLLTGGSYEQYF	TGTGCCAGCAGCTTATTAACAGGGGGATCTTACGAGCAGTACTTC
TRBV18	TRBJ1-2	NA	CASSPAQGLPLNYGYTF	TGTGCCAGCTCACCTGCGCAGGGCCTTCCCCTTAACTATGGCTACACCTTC
TRBV25-1	TRBJ1-4	NA	CASGEGGIANEKLFF	TGTGCCAGCGGGGAGGGGGGTATTGCTAATGAAAAACTGTTTTTT
TRBV28	TRBJ2-5	NA	CASSPGLAGQKETQYF	TGTGCCAGCAGCCCCGGCCTGGCGGGACAGAAAGAGACCCAGTACTTC
TRBV4-1	TRBJ1-5	NA	CASSQDSRRVGDQPQHF	TGCGCCAGCAGCCAAGATTCGCGGCGGGTTGGGGATCAGCCCCAGCATTTT
TRBV6-5	TRBJ2-7	TRBD1	CASSYSWTGGNYEQYF	TGTGCCAGCAGTTACTCGTGGACAGGGGGAAACTACGAGCAGTACTTC
TRBV27	TRBJ2-1	NA	CASSSRLAANEQFF	TGTGCCAGCAGTTCGAGGCTAGCAGCCAATGAGCAGTTCTTC
TRBV6-5	TRBJ1-1	NA	CASSSHRAEAFF	TGTGCCAGCAGTTCCCACAGAGCTGAAGCTTTCTTT
TRBV4-1	TRBJ1-1	NA	CASSQARLLKNTEAFF	TGCGCCAGCAGCCAAGCACGGCTACTAAAGAACACTGAAGCTTTCTTT
TRBV15	TRBJ2-7	TRBD1	CATSRGQGNEQYF	TGTGCCACCAGCAGAGGACAGGGCAACGAGCAGTACTTC
TRBV28	TRBJ2-6	NA	CASSRIGDNPGRANVLTF	TGTGCCAGCAGTAGAATAGGGGACAACCCAGGCCGGGCCAACGTCCTGACTTTC
TRBV10-2	TRBJ2-1	TRBD1	CASRTRGPYNEQFF	TGCGCCAGCAGAACTAGGGGGCCCTACAATGAGCAGTTCTTC
TRBV5-1	TRBJ2-3	NA	CASSFLAEGSTQYF	TGCGCCAGCAGCTTCTTAGCGGAAGGGAGTACGCAGTATTTT
TRBV7-9	TRBJ2-5	TRBD2	CASSLGAGGRETQYF	TGTGCCAGCAGCTTAGGAGCGGGAGGGCGAGAGACCCAGTACTTC
TRBV28	TRBJ2-7	TRBD2	CASSPPRTSGRSSYEQYF	TGTGCCAGCAGTCCCCCCCGGACTAGCGGGAGGTCCTCCTACGAGCAGTACTTC
TRBV5-8	TRBJ2-7	TRBD2	CASSRTRLAGVSSEQYF	TGTGCCAGCAGCCGGACCAGACTAGCGGGAGTATCGAGCGAGCAGTACTTC
TRBV28	TRBJ2-3	TRBD2	CASSGLAGGPASTDTQYF	TGTGCCAGCAGCGGACTAGCGGGAGGGCCAGCGTCCACAGATACGCAGTATTTT
TRBV19	TRBJ2-7	NA	CPKDGSTEEQYF	TGTCCCAAAGACGGGTCGACAGAGGAGCAGTACTTC
TRBV29-1	TRBJ2-1	TRBD2	CSALAGASNEQFF	TGCAGCGCCCTAGCGGGGGCCAGCAATGAGCAGTTCTTC
TRBV2	TRBJ2-1	NA	CASRPDLYNEQFF	TGTGCCAGCAGACCGGACTTGTACAATGAGCAGTTCTTC
TRBV5-1	TRBJ1-3	NA	CASSLSTGHTGNTIYF	TGCGCCAGCAGCCTCAGCACGGGACATACTGGAAACACCATATATTTT
TRBV28	TRBJ2-1	NA	CASSFLPGKDNEQFF	TGTGCCAGCAGCTTCCTTCCGGGAAAGGACAATGAGCAGTTCTTC
TRBV19	TRBJ2-1	TRBD2	CASSWTSGSLEQFF	TGTGCCAGTTCTTGGACTAGCGGGAGCCTTGAGCAGTTCTTC
TRBV30	TRBJ2-7	NA	CAWVQGYEQYF	TGTGCCTGGGTGCAGGGTTACGAGCAGTACTTC
TRBV2	TRBJ1-4	TRBD1	CAVSGTGAEKLFF	TGTGCCGTATCCGGGACAGGGGCAGAAAAACTGTTTTTT
TRBV2	TRBJ2-1	TRBD2	CASRIRGGLNNEQFF	TGTGCCAGCAGGATTCGGGGGGGCCTGAACAATGAGCAGTTCTTC
TRBV19	TRBJ1-6	TRBD1	CASTADRGVGSPLHF	TGTGCCAGTACCGCCGACAGGGGAGTGGGCTCACCCCTCCACTTT
TRBV9	TRBJ2-1	NA	CASSVLEYNEQFF	TGTGCCAGCAGCGTATTGGAGTACAATGAGCAGTTCTTC
TRBV7-9	TRBJ1-2	NA	CASSLGAITPTYGYTF	TGTGCCAGCAGCTTAGGCGCGATCACCCCCACTTATGGCTACACCTTC
TRBV7-9	TRBJ2-7	TRBD1	CASSQDRGFDEQYF	TGTGCCAGCAGCCAGGACAGGGGATTCGACGAGCAGTACTTC
TRBV30	TRBJ2-7	NA	CAWSVRVRPYEQYF	TGTGCCTGGAGTGTACGGGTGCGACCCTACGAGCAGTACTTC
TRBV10-1	TRBJ2-2	TRBD2	CASSEFGGRNTGELFF	TGCGCCAGCAGTGAGTTCGGCGGGAGAAACACCGGGGAGCTGTTTTTT
TRBV9	TRBJ1-2	TRBD1	CASSVASQGTGSYGYTF	TGTGCCAGCAGCGTAGCTTCGCAGGGGACAGGGTCGTATGGCTACACCTTC
TRBV5-1	TRBJ2-2	TRBD1	CASSRMQGQGGGELFF	TGCGCCAGCAGCCGGATGCAAGGACAGGGAGGCGGGGAGCTGTTTTTT
TRBV7-2	TRBJ2-3	NA	CASRPGSTDTQYF	TGTGCCAGCAGACCGGGGAGCACAGATACGCAGTATTTT
TRBV7-9	TRBJ1-2	NA	CASSLDNYGYTF	TGTGCCAGCAGCTTAGACAATTACGGCTACACCTTC
TRBV7-2	TRBJ1-1	NA	CASSLLLREDTEAFF	TGTGCCAGCAGCTTACTTTTGAGGGAGGACACTGAAGCTTTCTTT